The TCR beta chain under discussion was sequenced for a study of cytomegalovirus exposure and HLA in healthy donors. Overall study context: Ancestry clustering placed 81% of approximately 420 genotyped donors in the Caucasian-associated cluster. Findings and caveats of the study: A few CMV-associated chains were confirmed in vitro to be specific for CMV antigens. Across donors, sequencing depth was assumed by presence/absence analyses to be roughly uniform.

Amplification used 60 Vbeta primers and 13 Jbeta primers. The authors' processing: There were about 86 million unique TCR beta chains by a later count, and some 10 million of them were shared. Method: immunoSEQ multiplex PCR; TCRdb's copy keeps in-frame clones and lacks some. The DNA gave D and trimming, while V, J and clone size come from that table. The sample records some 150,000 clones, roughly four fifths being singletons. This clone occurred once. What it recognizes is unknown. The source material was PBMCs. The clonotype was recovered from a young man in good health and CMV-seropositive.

DNA for the CDR3: TGTGCCAGCAGTACAGGACAGGGTAATCAGCCCCAGCATTTT. This encodes CASSTGQGNQPQHF. V is TRBV6-5 and J is TRBJ1-5; 8 bases fit TRBD1. Germline values: CDR1 MNHEY, CDR2 SVGAGI. The CDR3 runs to 14 residues. Trimming cost V 5 bases and J 4 bases; bases outside gene matches: 4.